These 5 T cell receptor beta chains originate from one sample sequenced in a study of early T cells in non-severe SARS-CoV-2 infection. Via MiXCR, TCRdb re-called the 5' RACE reads, giving one row per CDR3 protein. In the table there are about 45,000 distinct CDR3 sequences, roughly 12% of which are singletons. Sequenced material: whole blood. The origin of the receptors is an adult who was a healthcare worker with PCR-confirmed SARS-CoV-2 infection or an uninfected control (not recorded which).

This clonotype was recorded once. This sequence joins TRBV9 and TRBJ1-5, with no clear D. This CDR3 has 15 amino acids. Deletions cut 0 bases from V and 0 bases from J, with 7 bases between. Looked up from germline, CDR1 is SGDLS and CDR2 is YYNGEE. The CDR3 here is CASSVDGYSNQPQHF. The CDR3 bases are TGTGCCAGCAGCGTAGACGGGTATAGCAATCAGCCCCAGCATTTT.

This clonotype was seen repeatedly, ten times or more. J is TRBJ2-2 and V is TRBV7-2; 8 nucleotides agree with TRBD1. V lost 3 bases to trimming and J lost 5 bases; unmatched junction nucleotides: 5. Germline V gene sequence: CDR1 SGHTA, CDR2 FQGNSA. The CDR3 has 15 residues. DNA for the CDR3: TGTGCCAGCAGCTTTGGGACAGGTTCAACCGGGGAGCTGTTTTTT. Amino acid sequence: CASSFGTGSTGELFF.

This clonotype was detected ten times or more. The chain couples TRBV12-3 or TRBV12-4 to TRBJ1-1; no reliable D call. The CDR3 length is 11 residues. V lost 11 bases, J lost 8 bases, and 15 bases lay in between. CDR3 sequence reads: CASGPNREAFF. The CDR3 DNA sequence: TGTGCCTCTGGACCCAACCGAGAAGCTTTCTTT.

The chain combines TRBV3-1 with TRBJ1-3, with D possibly being TRBD1 (5 bases). This CDR3 comprises 16 residues. In germline, CDR1 is LGHDT, CDR2 YNNKEL (reference sequence). The V end was cut by 1 base, the J end by 4 bases, with 14 bases between. The CDR3: CASSQGWAGQGNTIYF. The CDR3, as DNA: TGTGCCAGCAGCCAAGGATGGGCAGGGCAAGGAAACACCATATATTTT.

This clonotype appeared a single time. This chain connects TRBV15 to TRBJ2-5; D unclear. Trimming removed 5 bases from V and 5 bases from J, with 12 bases in between. The CDR3 runs 13 residues. Germline lookup yields CDR1 LNHNV and CDR2 YYDKDF (reference sequence). The CDR3, as DNA: TGTGCCACCAGCCGATCTAGAGATGAGACCCAGTACTTC. As protein: CATSRSRDETQYF. Looking up the rest from reference TRBV15 and TRBJ2-5 gives the full variable domain: DAMVIQNPRYQVTQFGKPVTLSCSQTLNHNVMYWYQQKSSQAPKLLFHYYDKDFNNEADTPDNFQSRRPNTSFCFLDIRSPGLGDTAMYLCATSRSRDETQYFGPGTRLLVL.